This TCR beta chain came from a study of post-analysis software for immune sequencing data. Findings and limits, study-wide: Controls had lower frequencies than patients of about five TRBV segments, which included TRBV5-6, TRBV5-1 and TRBV20-1.

Carried by the TCR beta cDNA libraries were unique molecular identifiers. TCRdb reanalysed the PCR reads using MiXCR and keeps one entry per CDR3 protein. This table has roughly 870,000 distinct CDR3 sequences, approximately 53% appearing once. V was clipped by 0 bases and J by 9 bases, with 7 bases between them. Per germline, CDR1 SGHRS and CDR2 YFSETQ. The CDR3 contains 11 residues. The sample holds a few counts of this clonotype. Its specificity is unknown. The rearrangement uses TRBV5-1 and TRBJ2-7; a weak D match, TRBD2 (5 bases). Material: blood. The sequence came from a girl between 5 and 17 years old with multiple sclerosis. CDR3 residues: CASSLGAGQYF. In DNA form, the CDR3 reads TGCGCCAGCAGCTTGGGCGCGGGGCAGTACTTC.